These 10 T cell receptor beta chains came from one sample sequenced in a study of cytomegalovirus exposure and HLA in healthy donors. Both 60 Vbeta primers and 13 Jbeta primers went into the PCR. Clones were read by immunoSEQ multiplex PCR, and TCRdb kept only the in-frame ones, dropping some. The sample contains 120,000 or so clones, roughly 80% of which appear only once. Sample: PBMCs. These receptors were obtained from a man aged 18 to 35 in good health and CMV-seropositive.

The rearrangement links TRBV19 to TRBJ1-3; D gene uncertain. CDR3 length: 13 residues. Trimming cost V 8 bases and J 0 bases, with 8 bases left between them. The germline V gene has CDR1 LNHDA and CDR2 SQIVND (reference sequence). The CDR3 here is CASQRDSGNTIYF. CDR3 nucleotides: TGTGCCAGTCAGAGGGACTCTGGAAACACCATATATTTT.

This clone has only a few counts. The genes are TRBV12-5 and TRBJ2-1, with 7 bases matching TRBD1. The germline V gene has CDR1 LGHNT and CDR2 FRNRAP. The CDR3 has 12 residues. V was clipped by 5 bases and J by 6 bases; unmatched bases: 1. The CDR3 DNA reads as TGTGCTAGTGGTCCAGGGGGCAATGAGCAGTTCTTC. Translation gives CASGPGGNEQFF.

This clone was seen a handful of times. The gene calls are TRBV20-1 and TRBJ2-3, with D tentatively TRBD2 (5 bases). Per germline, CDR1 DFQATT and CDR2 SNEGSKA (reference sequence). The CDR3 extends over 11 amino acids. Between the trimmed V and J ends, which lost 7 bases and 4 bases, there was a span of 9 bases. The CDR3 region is CSVKRADTQYF. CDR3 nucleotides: TGCAGTGTAAAGAGGGCAGATACGCAGTATTTT.

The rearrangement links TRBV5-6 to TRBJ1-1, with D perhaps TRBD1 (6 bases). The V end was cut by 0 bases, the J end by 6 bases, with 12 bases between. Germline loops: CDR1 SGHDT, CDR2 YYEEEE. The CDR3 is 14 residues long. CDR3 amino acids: CASSLGRGRAEAFF. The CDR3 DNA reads TGTGCCAGCAGCTTGGGCAGGGGTAGAGCTGAAGCTTTCTTT.

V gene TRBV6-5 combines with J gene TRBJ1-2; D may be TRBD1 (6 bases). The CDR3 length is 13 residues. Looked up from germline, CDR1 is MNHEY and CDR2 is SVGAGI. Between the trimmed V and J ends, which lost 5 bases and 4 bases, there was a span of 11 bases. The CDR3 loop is CASSRGGPYGYTF. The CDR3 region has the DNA TGTGCCAGCAGTAGGGGGGGCCCCTATGGCTACACCTTC.

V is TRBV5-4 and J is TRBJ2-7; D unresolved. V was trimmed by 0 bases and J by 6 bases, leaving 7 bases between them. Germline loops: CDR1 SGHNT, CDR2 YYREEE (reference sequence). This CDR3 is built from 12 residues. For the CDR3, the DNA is TGTGCCAGCAGCTTGGTTCCCTCCGAGCAGTACTTC. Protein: CASSLVPSEQYF.

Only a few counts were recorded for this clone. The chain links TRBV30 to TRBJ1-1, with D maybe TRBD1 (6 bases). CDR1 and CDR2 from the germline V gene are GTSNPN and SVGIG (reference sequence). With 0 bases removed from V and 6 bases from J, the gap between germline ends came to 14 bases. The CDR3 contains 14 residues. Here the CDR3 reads CAWSVGGAPPEAFF. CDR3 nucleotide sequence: TGTGCCTGGAGTGTCGGGGGGGCTCCTCCTGAAGCTTTCTTT.

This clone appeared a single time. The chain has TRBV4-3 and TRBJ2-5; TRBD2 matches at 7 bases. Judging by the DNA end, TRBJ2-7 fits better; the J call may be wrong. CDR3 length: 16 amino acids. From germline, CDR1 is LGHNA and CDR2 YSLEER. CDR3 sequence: CASSQGSSGGGYEQYF. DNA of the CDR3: TGCGCCAGCAGCCAAGGTAGTTCGGGGGGAGGCTACGAGCAGTACTTC.

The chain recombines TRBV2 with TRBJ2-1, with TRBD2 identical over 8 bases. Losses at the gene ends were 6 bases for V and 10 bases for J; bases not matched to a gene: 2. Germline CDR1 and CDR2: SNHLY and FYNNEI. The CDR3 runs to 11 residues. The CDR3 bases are TGTGCCAGCAGAATAGCGGGAGAGCAGTTCTTC. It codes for CASRIAGEQFF.

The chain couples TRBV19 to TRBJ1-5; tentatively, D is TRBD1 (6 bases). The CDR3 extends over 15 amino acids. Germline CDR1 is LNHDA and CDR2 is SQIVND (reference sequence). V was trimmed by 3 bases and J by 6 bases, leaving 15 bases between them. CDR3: CASSIPTGGLQPQHF. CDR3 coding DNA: TGTGCCAGTAGTATTCCCACCGGGGGGCTTCAGCCCCAGCATTTT. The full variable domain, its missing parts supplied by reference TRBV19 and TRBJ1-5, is DGGITQSPKYLFRKEGQNVTLSCEQNLNHDAMYWYRQDPGQGLRLIYYSQIVNDFQKGDIAEGYSVSREKKESFPLTVTSAQKNPTAFYLCASSIPTGGLQPQHFGDGTRLSIL.